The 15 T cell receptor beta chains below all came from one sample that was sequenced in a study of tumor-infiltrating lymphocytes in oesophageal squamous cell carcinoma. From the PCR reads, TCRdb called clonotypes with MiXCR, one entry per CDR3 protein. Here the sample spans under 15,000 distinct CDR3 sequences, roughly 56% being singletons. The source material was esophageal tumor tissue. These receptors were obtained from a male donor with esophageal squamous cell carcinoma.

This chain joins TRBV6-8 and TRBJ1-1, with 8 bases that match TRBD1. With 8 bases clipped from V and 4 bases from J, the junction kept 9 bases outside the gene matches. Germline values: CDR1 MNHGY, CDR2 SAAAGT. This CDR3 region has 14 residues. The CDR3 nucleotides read TGTGCCAGCGGCAGGACAGGGCGGGGCACTGAAGCTTTCTTT. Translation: CASGRTGRGTEAFF.

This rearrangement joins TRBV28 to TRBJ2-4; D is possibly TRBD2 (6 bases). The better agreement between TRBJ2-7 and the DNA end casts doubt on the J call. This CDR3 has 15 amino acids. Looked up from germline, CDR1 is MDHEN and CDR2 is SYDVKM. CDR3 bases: TGTGCCAGCAGGGACGGGACTCAAGGACCTTACGAGCAGTACTTC. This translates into CASRDGTQGPYEQYF.

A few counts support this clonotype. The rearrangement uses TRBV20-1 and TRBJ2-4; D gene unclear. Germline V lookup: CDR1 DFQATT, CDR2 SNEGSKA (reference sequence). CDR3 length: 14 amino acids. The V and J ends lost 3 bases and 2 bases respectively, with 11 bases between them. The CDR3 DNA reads TGCAGTGCTAGGCAAGATCTGACCAAAAACATTCAGTACTTC. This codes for CSARQDLTKNIQYF.

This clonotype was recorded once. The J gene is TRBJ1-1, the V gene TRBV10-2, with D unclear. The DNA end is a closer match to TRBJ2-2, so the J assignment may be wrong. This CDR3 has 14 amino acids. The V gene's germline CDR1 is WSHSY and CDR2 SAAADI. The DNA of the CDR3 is TGCGCCAGCAGTGCGGTAGGCGGCACCGGGGAGCTGTTTTTT. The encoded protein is CASSAVGGTGELFF.

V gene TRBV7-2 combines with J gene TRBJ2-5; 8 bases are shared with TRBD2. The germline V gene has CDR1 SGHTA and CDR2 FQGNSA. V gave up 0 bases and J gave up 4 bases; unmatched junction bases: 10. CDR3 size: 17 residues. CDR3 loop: CASSLARSGGPRETQYF. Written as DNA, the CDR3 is TGTGCCAGCAGCTTAGCGCGGTCGGGAGGGCCTCGAGAGACCCAGTACTTC.

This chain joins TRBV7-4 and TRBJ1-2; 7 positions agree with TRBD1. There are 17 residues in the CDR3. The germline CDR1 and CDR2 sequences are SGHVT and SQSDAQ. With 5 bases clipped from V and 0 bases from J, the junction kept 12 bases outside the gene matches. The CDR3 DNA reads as TGTGCCAGCAGCCATCCTTTCCGGGACAGATCTAACTATGGCTACACCTTC. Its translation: CASSHPFRDRSNYGYTF.

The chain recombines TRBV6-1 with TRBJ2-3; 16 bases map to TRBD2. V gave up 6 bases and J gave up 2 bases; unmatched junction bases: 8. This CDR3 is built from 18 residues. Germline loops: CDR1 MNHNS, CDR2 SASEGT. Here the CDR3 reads CASRPPGLAGGPTDTQYF. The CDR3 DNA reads TGTGCCAGCAGACCTCCGGGACTAGCGGGGGGGCCCACAGATACGCAGTATTTT.

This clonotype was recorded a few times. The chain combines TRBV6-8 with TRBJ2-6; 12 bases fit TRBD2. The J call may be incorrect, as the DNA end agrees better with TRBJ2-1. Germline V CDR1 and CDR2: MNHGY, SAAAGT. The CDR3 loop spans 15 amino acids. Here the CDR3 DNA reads TGTGCCAGCAGCCTCGGACTAGCGGGGTACAATGAGCAGTTCTTC. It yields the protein CASSLGLAGYNEQFF.

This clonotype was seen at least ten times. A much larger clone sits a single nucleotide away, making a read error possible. In DNA, the CDR3 is TGTGCCAGCAGCCCCTGGTCAAACTCCTACAATGAGCAGTACTTC. It translates to CASSPWSNSYNEQYF. The chain carries TRBV28 and TRBJ2-1; D gene uncertain. The J call may be incorrect, as the DNA end agrees better with TRBJ2-7. Germline CDR1 reads MDHEN; CDR2 reads SYDVKM. The CDR3 covers 15 residues.

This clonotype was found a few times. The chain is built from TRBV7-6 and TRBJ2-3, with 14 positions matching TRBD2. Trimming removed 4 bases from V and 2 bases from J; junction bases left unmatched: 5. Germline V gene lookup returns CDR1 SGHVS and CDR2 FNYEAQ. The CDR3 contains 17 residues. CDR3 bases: TGTGCCAGCAGCTCAAGACTAGCGGGAGGGATCACAGATACGCAGTATTTT. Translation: CASSSRLAGGITDTQYF.

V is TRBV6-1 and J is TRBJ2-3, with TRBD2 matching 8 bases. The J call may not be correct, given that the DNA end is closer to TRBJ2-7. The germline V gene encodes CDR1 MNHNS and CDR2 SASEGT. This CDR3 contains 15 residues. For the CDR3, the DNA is TGTGCCAGCAGACTACAACTAGCGGATGGGGGAGAGCAGTACTTC. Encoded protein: CASRLQLADGGEQYF.

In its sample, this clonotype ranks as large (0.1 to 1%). In DNA form, the CDR3 reads TGTGCCAGCAGCCGTAGCGGGAGGTCCTACAATGAGCAGTTCTTC. Its translation: CASSRSGRSYNEQFF. J is TRBJ2-1 and V is TRBV7-9; 10 nucleotides align to TRBD2. This CDR3 comprises 15 residues. The ends lost 5 bases at V and 1 base at J; junction bases unmatched: 2. Germline lookup yields CDR1 SEHNR and CDR2 FQNEAQ (reference sequence).

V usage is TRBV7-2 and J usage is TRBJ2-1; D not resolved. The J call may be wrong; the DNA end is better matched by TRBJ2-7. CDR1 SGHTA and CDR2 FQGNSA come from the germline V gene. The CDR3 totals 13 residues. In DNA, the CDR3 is TGTGCCAGCAGCTTAGGGTACTCCTACGAGCAGTACTTC. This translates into CASSLGYSYEQYF.

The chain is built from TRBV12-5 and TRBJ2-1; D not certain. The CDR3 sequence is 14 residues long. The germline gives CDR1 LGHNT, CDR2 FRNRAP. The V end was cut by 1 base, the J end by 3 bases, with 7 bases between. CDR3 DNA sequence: TGTGCTAGTGGTTTGGGGGTGGACTACAATGAGCAGTTCTTC. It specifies CASGLGVDYNEQFF.

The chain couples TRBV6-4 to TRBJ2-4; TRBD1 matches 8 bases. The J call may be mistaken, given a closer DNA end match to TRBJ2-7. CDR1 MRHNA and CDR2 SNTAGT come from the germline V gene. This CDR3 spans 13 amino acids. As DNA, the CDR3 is TGTGCCACGGAGGGACAGGACACCTACGAGCAGTACTTC. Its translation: CATEGQDTYEQYF.